This T cell receptor (beta chain) was observed in a study of CD8 T cells in ankylosing spondylitis. Study-wide results and limits: Made up of several highly homologous variants, a TCR beta motif appeared characteristic of ankylosing spondylitis blood.

Germline V lookup: CDR1 MNHNY, CDR2 SVGAGI (reference sequence). The V end was cut by 7 bases, the J end by 4 bases, with 14 bases between. The CDR3 runs 13 residues. TCRdb reprocessed the 5' RACE reads with MiXCR, giving one entry per CDR3 protein. The table has over 200,000 distinct CDR3 sequences, around 19% seen once. This clonotype was counted only a few times. Antigen unknown. Specimen: blood, either unsorted or a sorted T cell fraction (not recorded which). The clonotype comes from a male donor with ankylosing spondylitis. V gene TRBV6-6 combines with J gene TRBJ2-7; a possible D gene is TRBD2 (6 bases). CDR3 bases: TGTGCCAGCAATGGAGGGTTTCTTTACGAGCAGTACTTC. Amino acid sequence: CASNGGFLYEQYF.